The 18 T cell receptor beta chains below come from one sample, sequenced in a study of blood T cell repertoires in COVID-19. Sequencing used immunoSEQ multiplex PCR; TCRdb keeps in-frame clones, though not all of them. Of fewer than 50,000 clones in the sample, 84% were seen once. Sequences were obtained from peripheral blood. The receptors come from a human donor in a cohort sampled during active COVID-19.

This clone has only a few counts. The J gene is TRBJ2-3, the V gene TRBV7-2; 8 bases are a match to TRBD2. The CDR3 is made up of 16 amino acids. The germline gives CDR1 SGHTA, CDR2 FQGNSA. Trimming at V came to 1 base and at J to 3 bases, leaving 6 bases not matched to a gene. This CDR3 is CASSLGIAGWTDTQYF. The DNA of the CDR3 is TGTGCCAGCAGCTTAGGTATAGCGGGATGGACAGATACGCAGTATTTT.

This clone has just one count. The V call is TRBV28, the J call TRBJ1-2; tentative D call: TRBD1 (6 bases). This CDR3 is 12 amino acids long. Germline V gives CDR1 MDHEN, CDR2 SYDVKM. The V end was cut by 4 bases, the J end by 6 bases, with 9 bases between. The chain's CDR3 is CASSSNRDGYTF. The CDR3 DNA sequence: TGTGCCAGCAGTTCCAACAGGGATGGCTACACCTTC.

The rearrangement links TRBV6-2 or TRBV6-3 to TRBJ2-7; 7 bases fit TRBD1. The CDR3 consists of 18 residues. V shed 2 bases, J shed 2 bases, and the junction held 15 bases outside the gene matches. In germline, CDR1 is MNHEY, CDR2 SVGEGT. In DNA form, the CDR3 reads TGTGCCAGCAGTTACCCGAACTCTGGGGACAGAGATGCCTACGAGCAGTACTTC. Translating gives CASSYPNSGDRDAYEQYF.

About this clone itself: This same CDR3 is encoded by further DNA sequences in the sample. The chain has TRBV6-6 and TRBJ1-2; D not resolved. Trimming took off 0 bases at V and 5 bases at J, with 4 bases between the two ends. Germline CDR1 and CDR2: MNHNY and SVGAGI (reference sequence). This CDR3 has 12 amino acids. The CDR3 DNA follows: TGTGCCAGCAGTTACTCCAGTTATGGCTACACCTTC. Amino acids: CASSYSSYGYTF.

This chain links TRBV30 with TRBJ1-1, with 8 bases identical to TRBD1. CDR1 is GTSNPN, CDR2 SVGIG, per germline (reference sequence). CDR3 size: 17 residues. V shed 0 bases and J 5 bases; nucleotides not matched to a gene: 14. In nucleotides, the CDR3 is TGTGCCTGGAGTGTGCGCGCAGGGGGCTCGTTATCGACTGAAGCTTTCTTT. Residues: CAWSVRAGGSLSTEAFF.

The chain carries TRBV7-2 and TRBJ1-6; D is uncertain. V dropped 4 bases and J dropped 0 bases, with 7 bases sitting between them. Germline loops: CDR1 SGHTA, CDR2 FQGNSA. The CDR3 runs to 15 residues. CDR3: CASSSQSSYNSPLHF. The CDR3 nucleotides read TGTGCCAGCAGCTCACAAAGCTCCTATAATTCACCCCTCCACTTT.

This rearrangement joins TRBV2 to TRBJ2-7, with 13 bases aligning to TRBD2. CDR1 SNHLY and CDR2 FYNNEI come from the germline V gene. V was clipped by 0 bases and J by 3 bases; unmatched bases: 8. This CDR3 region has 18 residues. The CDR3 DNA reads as TGTGCCAGCAGTGAAGCGCTTCGCGGGACTAGCGGGATCTACGAGCAGTACTTC. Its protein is CASSEALRGTSGIYEQYF.

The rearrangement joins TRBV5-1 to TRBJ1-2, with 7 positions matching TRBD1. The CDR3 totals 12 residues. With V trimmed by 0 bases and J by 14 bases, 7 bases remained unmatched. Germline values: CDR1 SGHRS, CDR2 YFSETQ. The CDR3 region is CASSLEGGQNTF. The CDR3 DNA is TGCGCCAGCAGCTTGGAAGGGGGCCAGAATACCTTC.

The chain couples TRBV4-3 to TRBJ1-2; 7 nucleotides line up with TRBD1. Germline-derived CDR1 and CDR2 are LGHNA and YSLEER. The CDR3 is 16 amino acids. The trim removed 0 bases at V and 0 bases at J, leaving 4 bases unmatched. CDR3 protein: CASSQEGTEANYGYTF. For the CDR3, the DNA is TGCGCCAGCAGCCAAGAAGGGACAGAAGCTAACTATGGCTACACCTTC.

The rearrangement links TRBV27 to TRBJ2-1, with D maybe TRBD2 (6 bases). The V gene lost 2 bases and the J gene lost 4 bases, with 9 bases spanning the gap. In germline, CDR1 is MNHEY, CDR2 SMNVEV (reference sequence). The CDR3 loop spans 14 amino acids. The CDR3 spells CASSLAGTYNEQFF. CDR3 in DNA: TGTGCCAGCAGTTTAGCGGGGACTTACAATGAGCAGTTCTTC.

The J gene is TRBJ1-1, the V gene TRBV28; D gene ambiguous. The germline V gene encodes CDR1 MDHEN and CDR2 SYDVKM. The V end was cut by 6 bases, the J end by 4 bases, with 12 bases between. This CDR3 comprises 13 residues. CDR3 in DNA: TGTGCCAGCAGGACTATCAAGGGCACTGAAGCTTTCTTT. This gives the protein CASRTIKGTEAFF.

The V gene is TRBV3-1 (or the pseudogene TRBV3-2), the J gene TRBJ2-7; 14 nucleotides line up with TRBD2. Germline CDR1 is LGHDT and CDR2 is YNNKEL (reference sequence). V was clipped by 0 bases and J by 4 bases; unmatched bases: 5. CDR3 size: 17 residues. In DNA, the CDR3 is TGTGCCAGCAGCCAAGATAGACTAGCGGGAGGGATGTACGAGCAGTACTTC. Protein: CASSQDRLAGGMYEQYF.

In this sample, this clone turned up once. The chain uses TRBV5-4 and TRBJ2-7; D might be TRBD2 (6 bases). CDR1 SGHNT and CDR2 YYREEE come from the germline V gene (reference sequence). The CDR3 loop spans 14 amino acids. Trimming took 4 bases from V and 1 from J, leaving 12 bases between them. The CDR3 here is CASSGRDLSYEQYF. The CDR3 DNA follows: TGTGCCAGCAGCGGCCGGGACTTATCCTACGAGCAGTACTTC.

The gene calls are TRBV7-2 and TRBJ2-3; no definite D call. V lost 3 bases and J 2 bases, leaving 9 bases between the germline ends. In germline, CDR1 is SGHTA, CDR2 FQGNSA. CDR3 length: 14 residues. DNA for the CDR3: TGTGCCAGCAGCTTTAAGACTTACACAGATACGCAGTATTTT. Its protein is CASSFKTYTDTQYF.

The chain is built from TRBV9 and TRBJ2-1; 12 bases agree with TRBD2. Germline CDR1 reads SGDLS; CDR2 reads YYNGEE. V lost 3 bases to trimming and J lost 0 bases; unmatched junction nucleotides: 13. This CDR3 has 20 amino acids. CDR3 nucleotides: TGTGCCAGCAGCGACCCAACCGGGACTAGCGGGCCGAGCTCCTACAATGAGCAGTTCTTC. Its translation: CASSDPTGTSGPSSYNEQFF.

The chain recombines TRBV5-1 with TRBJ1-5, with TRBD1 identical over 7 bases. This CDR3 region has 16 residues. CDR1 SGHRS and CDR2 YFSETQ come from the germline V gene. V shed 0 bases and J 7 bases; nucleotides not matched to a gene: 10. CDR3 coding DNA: TGCGCCAGCAGCTTGGAGCCAGGGACAGCCAGGCAGCCCCAGCATTTT. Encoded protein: CASSLEPGTARQPQHF.

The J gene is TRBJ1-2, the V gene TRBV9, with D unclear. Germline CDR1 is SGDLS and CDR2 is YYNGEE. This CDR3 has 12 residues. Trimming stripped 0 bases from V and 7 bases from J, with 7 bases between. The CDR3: CASSVVESGYTF. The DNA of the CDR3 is TGTGCCAGCAGCGTAGTAGAGTCTGGCTACACCTTC.

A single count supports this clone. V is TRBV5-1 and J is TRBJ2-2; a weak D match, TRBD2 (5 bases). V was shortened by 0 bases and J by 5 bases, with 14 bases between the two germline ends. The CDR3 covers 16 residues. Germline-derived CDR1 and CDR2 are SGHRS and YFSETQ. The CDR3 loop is CASSLANGGSTGELFF. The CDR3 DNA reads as TGCGCCAGCAGCTTGGCCAACGGAGGTAGTACCGGGGAGCTGTTTTTT.